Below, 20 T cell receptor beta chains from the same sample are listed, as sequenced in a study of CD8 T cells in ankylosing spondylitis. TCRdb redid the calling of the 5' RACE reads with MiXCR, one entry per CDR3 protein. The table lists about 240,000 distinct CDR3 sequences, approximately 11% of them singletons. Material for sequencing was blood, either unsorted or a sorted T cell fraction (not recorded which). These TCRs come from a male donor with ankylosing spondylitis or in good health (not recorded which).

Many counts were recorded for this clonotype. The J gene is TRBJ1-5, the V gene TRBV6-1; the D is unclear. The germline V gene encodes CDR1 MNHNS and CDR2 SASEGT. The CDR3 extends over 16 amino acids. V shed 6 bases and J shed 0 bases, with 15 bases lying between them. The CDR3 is CASSEHKGPSNQPQHF. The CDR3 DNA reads TGTGCCAGCAGCGAGCACAAGGGCCCTAGCAATCAGCCCCAGCATTTT.

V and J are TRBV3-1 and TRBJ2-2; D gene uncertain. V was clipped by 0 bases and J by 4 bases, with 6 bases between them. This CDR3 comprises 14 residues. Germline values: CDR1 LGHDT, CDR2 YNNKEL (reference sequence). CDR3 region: CASSQEASTGELFF. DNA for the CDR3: TGTGCCAGCAGCCAAGAAGCCAGCACCGGGGAGCTGTTTTTT. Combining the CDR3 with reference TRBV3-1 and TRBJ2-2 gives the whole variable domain DTAVSQTPKYLVTQMGNDKSIKCEQNLGHDTMYWYKQDSKKFLKIMFSYNNKELIINETVPNRFSPKSPDKAHLNLHINSLELGDSAVYFCASSQEASTGELFFGEGSRLTVL.

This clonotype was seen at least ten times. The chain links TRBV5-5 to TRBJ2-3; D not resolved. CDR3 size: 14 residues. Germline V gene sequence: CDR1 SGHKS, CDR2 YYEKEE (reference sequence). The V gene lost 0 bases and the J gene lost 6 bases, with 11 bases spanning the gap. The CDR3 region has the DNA TGTGCCAGCAGCTTGGGAACAGCCGCGGATACGCAGTATTTT. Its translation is CASSLGTAADTQYF.

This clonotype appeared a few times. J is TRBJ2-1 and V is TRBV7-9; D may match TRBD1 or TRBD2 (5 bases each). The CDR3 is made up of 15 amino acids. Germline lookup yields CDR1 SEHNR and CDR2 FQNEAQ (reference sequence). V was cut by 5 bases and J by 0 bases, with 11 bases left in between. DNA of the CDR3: TGTGCCAGCAGCGGGAGAGGGGCCTCCTACAATGAGCAGTTCTTC. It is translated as CASSGRGASYNEQFF.

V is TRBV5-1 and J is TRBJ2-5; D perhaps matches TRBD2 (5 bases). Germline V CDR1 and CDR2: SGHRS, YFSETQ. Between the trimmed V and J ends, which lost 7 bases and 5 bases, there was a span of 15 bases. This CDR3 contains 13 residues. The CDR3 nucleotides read TGCGCCAGCGGCATCGGACGCGGGGAGACCCAGTACTTC. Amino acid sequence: CASGIGRGETQYF.

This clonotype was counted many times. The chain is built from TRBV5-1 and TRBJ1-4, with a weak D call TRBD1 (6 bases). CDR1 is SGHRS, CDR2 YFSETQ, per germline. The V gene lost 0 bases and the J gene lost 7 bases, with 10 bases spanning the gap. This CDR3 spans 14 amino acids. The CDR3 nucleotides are TGCGCCAGCAGCTTGGAGGGGGTGGCTGAAAAACTGTTTTTT. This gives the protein CASSLEGVAEKLFF.

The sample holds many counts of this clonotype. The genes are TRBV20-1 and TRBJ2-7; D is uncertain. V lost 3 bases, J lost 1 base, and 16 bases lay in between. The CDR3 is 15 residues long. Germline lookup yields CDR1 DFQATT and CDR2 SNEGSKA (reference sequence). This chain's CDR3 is CSASNMGRSSYEQYF. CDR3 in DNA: TGCAGTGCTAGTAACATGGGCAGGTCTTCCTACGAGCAGTACTTC.

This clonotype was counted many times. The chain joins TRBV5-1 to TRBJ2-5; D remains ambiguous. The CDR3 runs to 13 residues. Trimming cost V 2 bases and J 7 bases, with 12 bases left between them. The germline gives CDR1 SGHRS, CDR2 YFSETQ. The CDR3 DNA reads TGCGCCAGCAGCTTATGGACCAATCCGACCCAGTACTTC. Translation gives CASSLWTNPTQYF.

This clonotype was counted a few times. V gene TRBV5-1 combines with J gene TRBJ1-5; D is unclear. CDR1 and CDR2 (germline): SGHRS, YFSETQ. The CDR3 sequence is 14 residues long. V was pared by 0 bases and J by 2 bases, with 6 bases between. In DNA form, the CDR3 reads TGCGCCAGCAGCTTGGGGGCGGGCAATCAGCCCCAGCATTTT. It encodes CASSLGAGNQPQHF.

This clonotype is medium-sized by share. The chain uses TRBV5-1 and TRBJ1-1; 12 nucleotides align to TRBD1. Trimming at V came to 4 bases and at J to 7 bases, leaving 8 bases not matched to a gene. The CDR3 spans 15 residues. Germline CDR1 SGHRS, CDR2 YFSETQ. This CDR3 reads CASSVGTGGSFEAFF. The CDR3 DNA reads TGCGCCAGCAGCGTCGGGACAGGGGGCTCATTTGAAGCTTTCTTT.

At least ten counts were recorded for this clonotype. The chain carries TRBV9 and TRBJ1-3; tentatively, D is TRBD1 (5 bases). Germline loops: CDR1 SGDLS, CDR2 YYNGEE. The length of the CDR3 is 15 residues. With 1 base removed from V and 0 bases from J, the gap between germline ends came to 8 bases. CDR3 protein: CASSVTGSSGNTIYF. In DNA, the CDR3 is TGTGCCAGCAGCGTAACAGGCAGCTCTGGAAACACCATATATTTT. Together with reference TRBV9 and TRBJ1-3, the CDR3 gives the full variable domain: DSGVTQTPKHLITATGQRVTLRCSPRSGDLSVYWYQQSLDQGLQFLIQYYNGEERAKGNILERFSAQQFPDLHSELNLSSLELGDSALYFCASSVTGSSGNTIYFGEGSWLTVV.

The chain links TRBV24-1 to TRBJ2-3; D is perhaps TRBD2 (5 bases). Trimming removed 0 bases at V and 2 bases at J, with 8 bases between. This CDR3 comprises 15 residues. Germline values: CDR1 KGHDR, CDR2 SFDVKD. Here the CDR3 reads CATSDLRRDTDTQYF. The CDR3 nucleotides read TGTGCCACCAGTGATTTGCGACGGGACACAGATACGCAGTATTTT.

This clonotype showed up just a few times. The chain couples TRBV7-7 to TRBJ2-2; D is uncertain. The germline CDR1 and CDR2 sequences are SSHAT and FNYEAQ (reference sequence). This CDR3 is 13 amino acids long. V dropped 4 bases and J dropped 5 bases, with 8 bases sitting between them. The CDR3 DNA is TGTGCCAGCAGCTATACAGAGACCGGGGAGCTGTTTTTT. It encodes CASSYTETGELFF.

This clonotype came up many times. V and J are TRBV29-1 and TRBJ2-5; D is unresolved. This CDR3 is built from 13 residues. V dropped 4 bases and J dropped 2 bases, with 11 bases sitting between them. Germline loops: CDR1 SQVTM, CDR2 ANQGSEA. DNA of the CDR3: TGCAGCGTTGGTAGGGATTTGCAAGAGACCCAGTACTTC. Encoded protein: CSVGRDLQETQYF. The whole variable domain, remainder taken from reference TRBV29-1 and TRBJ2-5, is SAVISQKPSRDICQRGTSLTIQCQVDSQVTMMFWYRQQPGQSLTLIATANQGSEATYESGFVIDKFPISRPNLTFSTLTVSNMSPEDSSIYLCSVGRDLQETQYFGPGTRLLVL.

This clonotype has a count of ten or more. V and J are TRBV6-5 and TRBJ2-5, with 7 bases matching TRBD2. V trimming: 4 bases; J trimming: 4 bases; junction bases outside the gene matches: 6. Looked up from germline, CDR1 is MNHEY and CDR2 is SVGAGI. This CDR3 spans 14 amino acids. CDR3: CASSSWDYLETQYF. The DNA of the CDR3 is TGTGCCAGCAGTTCCTGGGACTACCTAGAGACCCAGTACTTC.

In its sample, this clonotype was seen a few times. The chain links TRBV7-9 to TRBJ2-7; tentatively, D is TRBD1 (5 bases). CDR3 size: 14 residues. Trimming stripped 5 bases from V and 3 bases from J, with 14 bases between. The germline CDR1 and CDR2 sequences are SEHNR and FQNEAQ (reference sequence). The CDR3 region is CASSQKDSDYEQYF. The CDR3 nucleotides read TGTGCCAGCAGCCAGAAAGACAGTGACTACGAGCAGTACTTC.

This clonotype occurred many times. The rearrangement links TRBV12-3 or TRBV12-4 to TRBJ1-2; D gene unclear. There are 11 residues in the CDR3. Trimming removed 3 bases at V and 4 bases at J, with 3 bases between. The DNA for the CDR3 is TGTGCCAGCAGTTTCAGCTATGGCTACACCTTC. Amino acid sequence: CASSFSYGYTF.

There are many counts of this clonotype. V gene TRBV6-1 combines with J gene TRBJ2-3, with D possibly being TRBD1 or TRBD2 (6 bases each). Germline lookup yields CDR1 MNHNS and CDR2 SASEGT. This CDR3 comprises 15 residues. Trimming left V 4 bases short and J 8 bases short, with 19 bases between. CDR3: CASSAEPWGASTQYF. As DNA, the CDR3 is TGTGCCAGCAGTGCTGAGCCTTGGGGGGCTAGTACGCAGTATTTT.

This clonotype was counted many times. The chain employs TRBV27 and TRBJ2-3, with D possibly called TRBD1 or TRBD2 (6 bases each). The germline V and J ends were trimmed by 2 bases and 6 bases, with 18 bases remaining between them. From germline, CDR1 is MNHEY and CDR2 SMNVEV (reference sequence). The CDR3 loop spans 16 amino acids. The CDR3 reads CASSLHRGLIFDTQYF. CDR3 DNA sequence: TGTGCCAGCAGTTTACACCGGGGGCTTATTTTTGATACGCAGTATTTT.

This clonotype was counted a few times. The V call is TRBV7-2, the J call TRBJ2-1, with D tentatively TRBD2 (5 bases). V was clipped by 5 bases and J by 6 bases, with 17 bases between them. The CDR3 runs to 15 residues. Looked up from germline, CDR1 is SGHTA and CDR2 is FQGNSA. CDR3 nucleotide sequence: TGTGCCAGCAGCCCCTTCGGGCGGGCCCGCAATGAGCAGTTCTTC. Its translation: CASSPFGRARNEQFF.